This T cell receptor beta chain came from a study of response to subunit inactivated influenza vaccine. Overall study findings and caveats: Researchers suggested that each seasonal influenza vaccination recruits few new T cells.

CDR1 and CDR2 (germline): SNHLY, FYNNEI. The CDR3 sequence is 15 residues long. J was trimmed by 0 bases and V by 7 bases; bases with no gene match: 5. A single record per CDR3 protein comes from TCRdb applying MiXCR to the RT-PCR reads. The sample carries 450,000 to 550,000 distinct CDR3 sequences, roughly 25% recorded once. This clonotype was found a few times. Its antigen is not known. This specimen consisted of CD4+ T cells sorted from PBMCs, obtained less than 6 days after vaccination. The clonotype comes from a man aged 50 to 59 who received an inactivated influenza vaccine. The genes are TRBV2 and TRBJ2-2, with 7 positions matching TRBD2. The CDR3 bases are TGTGCCAGCAAGTTCGGGGGGTCGAACACCGGGGAGCTGTTTTTT. It encodes CASKFGGSNTGELFF.